The 27 T cell receptor beta chains reported below all come from one sample, sequenced in a study of shared clonotypes between healthy human individuals. TCRdb's copy holds only in-frame clones and misses some; the assay was immunoSEQ multiplex PCR. The sample shows about 450,000 clones, 65% to 80% of them seen only once. Material for sequencing was PBMCs. These receptors all stem from a woman aged 40 to 49 in good health. Some clones in this sample may be carry-over from other donors' samples.

This clone appeared a few times. The CDR3: CASSLRTSGRAPETQYF. CDR3 DNA sequence: TGTGCCAGCAGCTTGAGGACTAGCGGGAGGGCCCCAGAGACCCAGTACTTC. The chain is built from TRBV5-6 and TRBJ2-5, with 15 positions matching TRBD2. Per the germline V gene, CDR1 is SGHDT and CDR2 is YYEEEE. The CDR3 is 17 residues long. J lost 4 bases, V lost 1 base, and 5 bases had no gene match.

This clone was seen once. The genes are TRBV7-9 and TRBJ1-2; 7 nucleotides line up with TRBD1. The V gene's germline CDR1 is SEHNR and CDR2 FQNEAQ (reference sequence). Trimming took 5 bases from V and 6 from J; bases not matched to a gene: 6. The CDR3 length is 13 residues. The CDR3 spells CASSLITGDGYTF. The CDR3 DNA sequence: TGTGCCAGCAGCCTAATAACAGGGGATGGCTACACCTTC.

This rearrangement joins TRBV11-2 to TRBJ1-5; D gene unclear. The ends were cut back, 2 bases at V and 11 bases at J, with 19 bases in the middle. The CDR3 has 15 residues. Germline V gene lookup returns CDR1 SGHAT and CDR2 FQNNGV. The CDR3 DNA follows: TGTGCCAGCAGCTTAATAGCCGGGGATCGTTCAGCCCAGCATTTT. The encoded protein is CASSLIAGDRSAQHF.

This chain uses TRBV11-3 with TRBJ2-2, with 8 bases matching TRBD1. The CDR3 has 15 amino acids. V trimming: 5 bases; J trimming: 4 bases; junction bases outside the gene matches: 6. The germline V gene encodes CDR1 SGHNT and CDR2 YENEEA. The CDR3 nucleotides read TGTGCCAGCAGCAAAGGACAGGGCCGCACCGGGGAGCTGTTTTTT. Its protein is CASSKGQGRTGELFF.

V and J are TRBV10-3 and TRBJ2-3, with D possibly matching TRBD2 (5 bases). The germline V gene has CDR1 ENHRY and CDR2 SYGVKD. Trimming took off 4 bases at V and 6 bases at J, with 14 bases between the two ends. CDR3 length equals 14 residues. The CDR3 DNA reads as TGTGCCATCAGTGCCGGGATTCCCTCGGATACGCAGTATTTT. Its protein product is CAISAGIPSDTQYF.

This chain connects TRBV5-1 to TRBJ1-1; D uncertain. The CDR3 extends over 13 amino acids. V lost 6 bases and J 1 base, leaving 10 bases between the germline ends. CDR1 and CDR2 (germline): SGHRS, YFSETQ. This chain's CDR3 is CASNIDTNTEAFF. The CDR3 nucleotides read TGCGCCAGCAACATCGACACGAACACTGAAGCTTTCTTT. Full variable domain (rest looked up from reference TRBV5-1 and TRBJ1-1): KAGVTQTPRYLIKTRGQQVTLSCSPISGHRSVSWYQQTPGQGLQFLFEYFSETQRNKGNFPGRFSGRQFSNSRSEMNVSTLELGDSALYLCASNIDTNTEAFFGQGTRLTVV.

This clone was detected once. This chain joins TRBV5-1 and TRBJ1-4; weak D call: TRBD1 (6 bases). CDR3 size: 17 residues. Germline values: CDR1 SGHRS, CDR2 YFSETQ. With 2 bases removed from V and 3 bases from J, the gap between germline ends came to 17 bases. The CDR3 here is CASSFTPHTGSNEKLFF. Here the CDR3 DNA reads TGCGCCAGCAGCTTTACCCCCCACACAGGGTCTAATGAAAAACTGTTTTTT.

With respect to this clone: This likely stems from a read error, as it lies one base from a far larger clone. The V call is TRBV29-1, the J call TRBJ1-4, with 9 positions matching TRBD1. The CDR3 length is 16 residues. Germline CDR1 and CDR2: SQVTM and ANQGSEA. CDR3 DNA sequence: TGCAGCGGTCCTCTCCGCCGGGACAGGGAGGACGAAAAACTGTCTTTT. Translation: CSGPLRRDREDEKLSF.

V gene TRBV27 combines with J gene TRBJ2-1, with 8 positions matching TRBD2. CDR3 length: 13 residues. V shed 6 bases, J shed 7 bases, and the junction held 5 bases outside the gene matches. CDR1 MNHEY and CDR2 SMNVEV come from the germline V gene (reference sequence). CDR3 amino acids: CASRLSGSNEQFF. The CDR3 DNA follows: TGTGCCAGCAGGCTCAGCGGGAGTAATGAGCAGTTCTTC.

V is TRBV9 and J is TRBJ1-2, with D possibly TRBD1 on 5 matching bases. The germline V and J ends were trimmed by 4 bases and 5 bases, with 18 bases remaining between them. The CDR3 loop spans 15 amino acids. Germline loops: CDR1 SGDLS, CDR2 YYNGEE. In nucleotides, the CDR3 is TGTGCCAGCAGCCCCCCTGGGCAGGGCACTTATGGCTACACCTTC. Its protein is CASSPPGQGTYGYTF.

This sequence joins TRBV2 and TRBJ2-5; D gene unclear. The CDR3 covers 15 residues. The V end was cut by 5 bases, the J end by 5 bases, with 18 bases between. CDR1 and CDR2 from the germline V gene are SNHLY and FYNNEI. Here the CDR3 DNA reads TGTGCCAGCAGTTTAACACTCCTCCCGGAGGAGACCCAGTACTTC. Translated, it gives CASSLTLLPEETQYF.

The gene calls are TRBV19 and TRBJ2-5, with D hard to call. The CDR3 spans 13 residues. Trimming removed 3 bases from V and 2 bases from J, with 7 bases in between. Germline CDR1 is LNHDA and CDR2 is SQIVND (reference sequence). The CDR3 spells CASSISRQETQYF. The DNA for the CDR3 is TGTGCCAGTAGTATTAGTCGGCAAGAGACCCAGTACTTC.

V is TRBV10-1 and J is TRBJ2-2; D gene ambiguous. V was pared by 3 bases and J by 0 bases, with 14 bases between. This CDR3 spans 17 amino acids. The germline V gene encodes CDR1 WNHNN and CDR2 SYGVQD (reference sequence). This CDR3 reads CASSESADLSNTGELFF. DNA for the CDR3: TGCGCCAGCAGTGAAAGCGCGGACCTATCGAACACCGGGGAGCTGTTTTTT.

This chain links TRBV5-1 with TRBJ2-7; D uncertain. The germline V gene has CDR1 SGHRS and CDR2 YFSETQ. This CDR3 has 12 amino acids. Trimming shortened V by 4 bases and J by 0 bases, and 5 bases separated the two germline ends. The CDR3 region has the DNA TGCGCCAGCAGCCCGACCTCCTACGAGCAGTACTTC. Translation: CASSPTSYEQYF.

This chain connects TRBV6-1 to TRBJ1-5, with D perhaps matching TRBD1 (5 bases). Between the trimmed V and J ends, which lost 10 bases and 6 bases, there was a span of 16 bases. The CDR3 covers 13 residues. The germline gives CDR1 MNHNS, CDR2 SASEGT. The CDR3 coding sequence is TGTGCCACACAGACCAGGGAATTTCAGCCCCAGCATTTT. This sequence encodes CATQTREFQPQHF.

This chain joins TRBV11-2 and TRBJ1-6, with D tentatively TRBD1 (5 bases). This CDR3 is built from 13 residues. Germline V gives CDR1 SGHAT, CDR2 FQNNGV. V was pared by 6 bases and J by 6 bases, with 9 bases between. In DNA, the CDR3 is TGTGCCAGCAGTACAGGCCTTAATTCACCCCTCCACTTT. Translated: CASSTGLNSPLHF.

The J gene is TRBJ2-7, the V gene TRBV19, with 9 bases lining up with TRBD1. Germline V gene data show CDR1 as LNHDA and CDR2 as SQIVND (reference sequence). The CDR3 consists of 15 residues. V trimming: 6 bases; J trimming: 2 bases; junction bases outside the gene matches: 8. This CDR3 reads CASRPGTGSTYEQYF. The CDR3 region has the DNA TGTGCCAGTAGACCGGGGACAGGGTCCACCTACGAGCAGTACTTC. Filled out from reference TRBV19 and TRBJ2-7, the complete variable domain reads DGGITQSPKYLFRKEGQNVTLSCEQNLNHDAMYWYRQDPGQGLRLIYYSQIVNDFQKGDIAEGYSVSREKKESFPLTVTSAQKNPTAFYLCASRPGTGSTYEQYFGPGTRLTVT.

This clone appeared once. The chain uses TRBV15 and TRBJ1-3; D possibly corresponds to TRBD1 (5 bases). The CDR3 spans 17 residues. Trimming left V 1 base short and J 1 base short, with 14 bases between. The germline V gene has CDR1 LNHNV and CDR2 YYDKDF (reference sequence). The CDR3 loop reads CATSRGFRAPSGNTIYF. CDR3 DNA: TGTGCCACCAGCAGAGGATTCAGGGCCCCATCTGGAAACACCATATATTTT.

This clone was seen a single time. V gene TRBV28 combines with J gene TRBJ2-1, with a tentative D call TRBD1 (5 bases). Trimming left V 3 bases short and J 3 bases short, with 12 bases between. CDR3 size: 15 residues. Germline CDR1 is MDHEN and CDR2 is SYDVKM. CDR3 sequence: CASSFSTGFYNEQFF. The DNA for the CDR3 is TGTGCCAGCAGTTTTTCAACAGGCTTCTACAATGAGCAGTTCTTC.

Concerning this clone itself: Additional DNA sequences in this sample encode the identical CDR3. The V gene is TRBV30, the J gene TRBJ2-7; D perhaps matches TRBD1 (6 bases). This CDR3 is 13 amino acids long. Germline lookup yields CDR1 GTSNPN and CDR2 SVGIG (reference sequence). Trimming stripped 2 bases from V and 1 base from J, with 9 bases between. As DNA, the CDR3 is TGTGCCTGGAGTCCGGACAGTTCCTACGAGCAGTACTTC. The encoded protein is CAWSPDSSYEQYF.

The V call is TRBV7-3, the J call TRBJ2-1; TRBD1 agrees at 9 bases. V gave up 5 bases and J gave up 4 bases; unmatched junction bases: 6. The germline CDR1 and CDR2 sequences are SGHTA and FQGTGA. CDR3 size: 15 residues. The CDR3 DNA reads TGTGCCAGCAGCACCGACAGGGGGGAATACAATGAGCAGTTCTTC. Translating gives CASSTDRGEYNEQFF.

The chain couples TRBV5-1 to TRBJ2-1, with 10 bases lining up with TRBD2. The CDR3 is 14 amino acids. Germline CDR1 and CDR2: SGHRS and YFSETQ. V was pared by 2 bases and J by 14 bases, with 10 bases of the junction left unmatched. The CDR3 spells CASSFNPSGGTEFF. Written as DNA, the CDR3 is TGCGCCAGCAGCTTTAACCCTAGCGGGGGCACGGAGTTCTTC.

The chain combines TRBV27 with TRBJ2-1, with D perhaps TRBD1 (5 bases). Germline V CDR1 and CDR2: MNHEY, SMNVEV (reference sequence). V was trimmed by 3 bases and J by 7 bases, leaving 10 bases between them. The CDR3 has 13 amino acids. The CDR3 coding sequence is TGTGCCAGCAGTTTCCCAGGGATGAATGAGCAGTTCTTC. Amino acid sequence: CASSFPGMNEQFF.

The genes are TRBV7-3 and TRBJ2-1, with a weak D call TRBD1 (6 bases). V was trimmed by 5 bases and J by 11 bases, leaving 16 bases between them. The CDR3 sequence is 13 residues long. Per germline, CDR1 SGHTA and CDR2 FQGTGA. The CDR3 protein is CASSPNRDQKQFF. CDR3 nucleotides: TGTGCCAGCAGCCCCAACAGGGACCAAAAGCAGTTCTTC.

The chain joins TRBV15 to TRBJ1-3; D gene unclear. The CDR3 is made up of 15 amino acids. Germline V gene sequence: CDR1 LNHNV, CDR2 YYDKDF (reference sequence). Trimming removed 0 bases from V and 0 bases from J, with 6 bases in between. The CDR3 spells CATSRDSNSGNTIYF. In DNA form, the CDR3 reads TGTGCCACCAGCAGAGACAGTAACTCTGGAAACACCATATATTTT.

This chain links TRBV20-1 with TRBJ1-1; D is ambiguous. V lost 0 bases and J 11 bases, leaving 10 bases between the germline ends. This CDR3 has 11 residues. The germline CDR1 and CDR2 sequences are DFQATT and SNEGSKA (reference sequence). The CDR3 here is CSARDTFSAFF. For the CDR3, the DNA is TGCAGTGCTAGAGATACTTTTTCGGCTTTCTTT.

The gene calls are TRBV5-4 and TRBJ1-1; possibly TRBD1 for D (5 bases). CDR1 and CDR2 (germline): SGHNT, YYREEE (reference sequence). The CDR3 sequence is 15 residues long. Trimming took off 4 bases at V and 7 bases at J, with 20 bases between the two ends. CDR3 bases: TGTGCCAGCAGCACGGGACCGGGGAGAGTTGGTGAAGCTTTCTTT. This codes for CASSTGPGRVGEAFF.